A single sample is the source of the 23 T cell receptor beta chains below, sequenced in a study of breast tumors, draining lymph nodes, adjacent tissues. TCRdb re-analysed the multiplex PCR reads in MiXCR, keeping a single row per CDR3 protein. The data hold tens of thousands of distinct CDR3 sequences, with approximately 22% observed a single time. Sequencing input: breast tumor tissue. The receptors were gathered from a female donor with breast cancer. Some clones in this sample may be carry-over from other donors' samples.

This clonotype came up many times. The chain uses TRBV9 and TRBJ2-7; 8 nucleotides line up with TRBD2. Germline V CDR1 and CDR2: SGDLS, YYNGEE. The length of the CDR3 is 16 residues. V lost 0 bases and J lost 2; bases outside the gene matches: 7. For the CDR3, the DNA is TGTGCCAGCAGCGTAGAATTAGCGGGGTCTCCCTACGAGCAGTACTTC. Translated: CASSVELAGSPYEQYF.

This clonotype was detected many times. The J gene is TRBJ2-1, the V gene TRBV6-1, with 13 bases aligning to TRBD2. The CDR3 loop spans 15 amino acids. Looked up from germline, CDR1 is MNHNS and CDR2 is SASEGT. V lost 4 bases and J lost 8; bases outside the gene matches: 5. This CDR3 reads CASSGTSGGADEQFF. The CDR3 DNA reads TGTGCCAGCAGTGGTACTAGCGGGGGGGCCGATGAGCAGTTCTTC.

Worth noting for this clonotype: Since a much larger clone is just one base distant, this may be a read error. This chain connects TRBV4-1 to TRBJ2-1, with D perhaps TRBD1 (6 bases). The J call may be incorrect, as the DNA end agrees better with TRBJ2-7. Germline V gene lookup returns CDR1 MGHRA and CDR2 YSYEKL. The CDR3 sequence is 15 residues long. The CDR3 DNA is TGCGCCAGCACCCTGAAGTCTGTAGGGGACAATGAGCAGTACTTC. It codes for CASTLKSVGDNEQYF.

The chain links TRBV6-7 to TRBJ2-1, with 8 bases identical to TRBD1. TRBV6-7 is annotated as an ORF whose role is uncertain. CDR3 length: 13 residues. Unmatched junction bases numbered 4, after V lost 6 bases and J lost 6 bases. In DNA, the CDR3 is TGTGCCAGCAGCAGGGGGCATTTCAATGAGCAGTTCTTC. Its translation: CASSRGHFNEQFF.

This clonotype was recorded many times. The chain has TRBV2 and TRBJ2-7; D is undetermined. The CDR3 is 11 amino acids. In germline, CDR1 is SNHLY, CDR2 FYNNEI. Trimming pared 6 bases from V and 4 bases from J, leaving 7 bases between. CDR3 region: CASRDGYEQYF. The CDR3 DNA reads TGTGCCAGCAGAGACGGGTACGAGCAGTACTTC.

This clonotype was seen only a few times. CDR3 nucleotides: TGTGCCACCAGCACGGACAGGGCGGGGCAGGGCGCTTTCTTT. Protein: CATSTDRAGQGAFF. The genes are TRBV15 and TRBJ1-1; 8 nucleotides match TRBD1. The CDR3 consists of 14 residues. Germline CDR1 LNHNV, CDR2 YYDKDF (reference sequence). With 4 bases clipped from V and 11 bases from J, the junction kept 12 bases outside the gene matches. The full variable domain, completed using reference TRBV15 and TRBJ1-1, is DAMVIQNPRYQVTQFGKPVTLSCSQTLNHNVMYWYQQKSSQAPKLLFHYYDKDFNNEADTPDNFQSRRPNTSFCFLDIRSPGLGDTAMYLCATSTDRAGQGAFFGQGTRLTVV.

V and J are TRBV20-1 and TRBJ1-1; D remains ambiguous. The germline V and J ends were trimmed by 7 bases and 6 bases, with 12 bases remaining between them. This CDR3 is built from 11 residues. Germline CDR1 DFQATT, CDR2 SNEGSKA (reference sequence). CDR3 region: CSESVGSEAFF. The CDR3 DNA reads as TGCAGTGAATCCGTCGGCTCTGAAGCTTTCTTT.

Details on this clonotype: A much bigger clone sits one base away, suggesting this may be a read error. The chain links TRBV27 to TRBJ2-5; possibly TRBD2 for D (5 bases). The germline gives CDR1 MNHEY, CDR2 SMNVEV (reference sequence). V was trimmed by 5 bases and J by 0 bases, leaving 10 bases between them. The CDR3 contains 14 residues. The CDR3 sequence is CASSGGPYQETQYF. The CDR3 bases are TGTGCCAGCAGTGGAGGACCGTACCAAGAGACCCAGTACTTC.

In this sample, this clonotype turned up many times. V and J are TRBV20-1 and TRBJ2-1; a weak D match, TRBD2 (5 bases). CDR1 and CDR2 from the germline V gene are DFQATT and SNEGSKA (reference sequence). Trimming pared 7 bases from V and 5 bases from J, leaving 12 bases between. The CDR3 runs to 12 residues. The DNA for the CDR3 is TGCAGTGGGGAGAAGATGCACAATGAGCAGTTCTTC. Translated, it gives CSGEKMHNEQFF.

This clonotype has ten or more counts. The genes are TRBV9 and TRBJ2-2; TRBD1 might be the D (6 bases). The germline V and J ends were trimmed by 1 base and 2 bases, with 9 bases remaining between them. The CDR3 totals 15 residues. Germline V gives CDR1 SGDLS, CDR2 YYNGEE. The CDR3 is CASSVTGPNTGELFF. The CDR3 DNA reads as TGTGCCAGCAGCGTAACAGGGCCTAACACCGGGGAGCTGTTTTTT.

Many counts were recorded for this clonotype. V usage is TRBV19 and J usage is TRBJ2-1, with D hard to call. The CDR3 is 14 amino acids. CDR1 LNHDA and CDR2 SQIVND come from the germline V gene (reference sequence). Trimming took off 3 bases at V and 5 bases at J, with 11 bases between the two ends. CDR3 nucleotides: TGTGCCAGTAGTATGTTTGGATCGGACAATGAGCAGTTCTTC. Its protein product is CASSMFGSDNEQFF.

Notes on this clonotype: A read error is possible here, since a much larger clone lies one base away. The rearrangement links TRBV15 to TRBJ2-1, with TRBD2 identical over 15 bases. V was clipped by 7 bases and J by 10 bases; unmatched bases: 8. The CDR3 consists of 15 residues. Per germline, CDR1 LNHNV and CDR2 YYDKDF (reference sequence). CDR3 sequence: CATKTPGLAGGEQFF. The CDR3 nucleotides are TGTGCCACCAAAACGCCGGGACTAGCGGGAGGAGAGCAGTTCTTC.

This chain uses TRBV18 with TRBJ2-3; D is uncertain. Germline V gene sequence: CDR1 KGHSH, CDR2 LQKENI. V lost 3 bases, J lost 0 bases, and 10 bases lay in between. CDR3 length: 15 residues. The CDR3 sequence is CASSPSTVSTDTQYF. The DNA for the CDR3 is TGTGCCAGCTCACCCTCGACGGTTAGCACAGATACGCAGTATTTT.

The chain recombines TRBV19 with TRBJ1-2; D might be TRBD1 (6 bases). Per germline, CDR1 LNHDA and CDR2 SQIVND (reference sequence). The CDR3 consists of 15 residues. V dropped 9 bases and J dropped 6 bases, with 23 bases sitting between them. The chain's CDR3 is CASQVLYRGLDGYTF. CDR3 sequence (DNA): TGTGCCAGCCAAGTATTGTATCGGGGGCTCGATGGCTACACCTTC.

This clonotype was detected ten times or more. V is TRBV7-3 and J is TRBJ2-3; D unclear. Trimming took off 0 bases at V and 3 bases at J, with 4 bases between the two ends. CDR1 and CDR2 (germline): SGHTA, FQGTGA. CDR3 length: 13 residues. The CDR3 region has the DNA TGTGCCAGCAGCTTAACTTATACAGATACGCAGTATTTT. As protein: CASSLTYTDTQYF.

This clonotype came up many times. The chain combines TRBV27 with TRBJ2-3; D is unresolved. Germline lookup yields CDR1 MNHEY and CDR2 SMNVEV (reference sequence). The CDR3 length is 14 residues. V dropped 5 bases and J dropped 1 base, with 10 bases sitting between them. CDR3 in amino acids: CASSMARGTDTQYF. Here the CDR3 DNA reads TGTGCCAGCAGTATGGCTAGGGGCACAGATACGCAGTATTTT.

This clonotype has a handful of counts. The gene calls are TRBV11-2 and TRBJ1-4; D perhaps matches TRBD1 (6 bases). Germline V gene lookup returns CDR1 SGHAT and CDR2 FQNNGV. V was cut by 1 base and J by 4 bases, with 10 bases left in between. This CDR3 comprises 15 residues. The CDR3 region is CASSLGQGYNEKLFF. DNA of the CDR3: TGTGCCAGCAGCTTAGGGCAGGGGTATAATGAAAAACTGTTTTTT.

Points on this clonotype: This may be a read error, as it is one base from a much larger clone. V gene TRBV2 combines with J gene TRBJ2-1; TRBD2 agrees at 12 bases. This CDR3 is 15 amino acids long. The germline V gene encodes CDR1 SNHLY and CDR2 FYNNEI. The J segment lost 6 bases and the V segment lost 8 bases, leaving 8 bases of the junction unmatched. For the CDR3, the DNA is TGTGCCAGCGGGGAACTAGCGGGAGGCTGCAATGAGCAGTTCTTC. Encoded protein: CASGELAGGCNEQFF. Supplemented by reference TRBV2 and TRBJ2-1, the full variable domain reads EPEVTQTPSHQVTQMGQEVILRCVPISNHLYFYWYRQILGQKVEFLVSFYNNEISEKSEIFDDQFSVERPDGSNFTLKIRSTKLEDSAMYFCASGELAGGCNEQFFGPGTRLTVL.

This chain links TRBV3-1 with TRBJ2-2; D is unclear. Per germline, CDR1 LGHDT and CDR2 YNNKEL (reference sequence). The CDR3 length is 12 residues. V lost 0 bases, J lost 6 bases, and 2 bases lay in between. CDR3 sequence: CASSQESGELFF. CDR3 DNA sequence: TGTGCCAGCAGCCAAGAATCCGGGGAGCTGTTTTTT.

This clonotype was recorded many times. V and J are TRBV10-2 and TRBJ2-7, with 7 bases lining up with TRBD1. This CDR3 is built from 15 residues. The V segment lost 4 bases and the J segment 6 bases; nucleotides outside the gene matches: 12. Germline CDR1 reads WSHSY; CDR2 reads SAAADI. In DNA form, the CDR3 reads TGCGCCAGCAGTGTTCCCCAGGACAGGCCGGGCGAGCAGTACTTC. Its translation is CASSVPQDRPGEQYF.

With regard to this clonotype: A much larger clone differs by one base, so this may be a read error. J is TRBJ1-5 and V is TRBV4-1; no clear D. There are 16 residues in the CDR3. The germline gives CDR1 MGHRA, CDR2 YSYEKL. As DNA, the CDR3 is TGCGCCAGCAGCCAAGTTGCCTTAACCCTTAATCAGCTCCAGCATTTT. The encoded protein is CASSQVALTLNQLQHF.

This clonotype has just a few counts. This CDR3 reads CASSQTTGLFSGNTIYF. CDR3 sequence (DNA): TGTGCCAGCAGCCAAACAACGGGACTTTTCTCTGGAAACACCATATATTTT. This sequence joins TRBV3-1 and TRBJ1-3, with D possibly TRBD1 on 5 matching bases. This CDR3 comprises 17 residues. The ends were cut back, 2 bases at V and 0 bases at J, with 14 bases in the middle. Germline-derived CDR1 and CDR2 are LGHDT and YNNKEL (reference sequence).

This clonotype was recorded at least ten times. The rearrangement joins TRBV11-1 to TRBJ2-7, with TRBD1 matching over 10 bases. The CDR3 spans 16 residues. The junction had 7 bases not matched to a gene; V was cut back by 4 bases and J by 1 base. Germline CDR1 SGHAT, CDR2 FQDESV (reference sequence). CDR3 in DNA: TGTGCCAGCAGCTCAGCCGGGACAGGGGAATCCTACGAGCAGTACTTC. Its protein is CASSSAGTGESYEQYF.